Listed below are T cell receptor beta chains from one sample, sequenced in a study of metastatic and nonmetastatic thyroid tumors. TCRdb reprocessed the PCR reads via MiXCR. The sample consists of some 86,000 clones, approximately 13% of them appearing once. The sample was tumor tissue. These receptors all come from a female donor with papillary thyroid cancer or a benign thyroid nodule (not recorded which). Some clones in this sample may be carry-over from other donors' samples. Each CDR3 is given with its conserved first and last residue. Fields, in order: D gene, V gene, J gene, clone size, CDR3 DNA, CDR3 protein. The D gene is left open where the match is weak. Each size is once, few, many or a size class.

D gene: -; V gene: TRBV12-3/TRBV12-4; J gene: TRBJ1-1; clone size: few; CDR3 DNA: TGTGCCAGCAGCTTAGGTCCCGGTACTGAAGCTTTCTTT; CDR3 protein: CASSLGPGTEAFF
D gene: TRBD1; V gene: TRBV20-1; J gene: TRBJ2-5; clone size: many; CDR3 DNA: TGCAGTGCTACCCGGGACAGGGGCGGGACCCAGTACTTC; CDR3 protein: CSATRDRGGTQYF
D gene: -; V gene: TRBV6-5; J gene: TRBJ1-3; clone size: few; CDR3 DNA: TGTGCCAGCAGTTACATGAGACCTGGGTGTGGAAACACCATATATTTT; CDR3 protein: CASSYMRPGCGNTIYF
D gene: -; V gene: TRBV5-8; J gene: TRBJ2-7; clone size: many; CDR3 DNA: TGTGCCAGCAGCTTGGGACGGGTCGGAACCTACGAGCAGTACTTC; CDR3 protein: CASSLGRVGTYEQYF
D gene: TRBD2; V gene: TRBV7-2; J gene: TRBJ2-1; clone size: many; CDR3 DNA: TGTGCCAGCAGCCTTAGCAAAGCGGGAGTGCGGAATGAGCAGTTCTTC; CDR3 protein: CASSLSKAGVRNEQFF
D gene: -; V gene: TRBV14; J gene: TRBJ2-3; clone size: few; CDR3 DNA: TGTGCCAGCAGCCAAGACTTGGGAATGAGTACGCAGTATTTT; CDR3 protein: CASSQDLGMSTQYF
D gene: TRBD1; V gene: TRBV2; J gene: TRBJ2-7; clone size: many; CDR3 DNA: TGTGCCAGCTGCGTGGGACAGCCCGAAGGGCAGTACTTC; CDR3 protein: CASCVGQPEGQYF
D gene: -; V gene: TRBV6-2/TRBV6-3; J gene: TRBJ2-7; clone size: few; CDR3 DNA: TGTGCCAGCAGCCTCCTTGCGGGGGAGCAGTACTTC; CDR3 protein: CASSLLAGEQYF
D gene: -; V gene: TRBV4-2; J gene: TRBJ2-3; clone size: many; CDR3 DNA: TGTGCCAGCAGCCTACCCGGGGTAGGTCAGAGGGCAGATACGCAGTATTTT; CDR3 protein: CASSLPGVGQRADTQYF
D gene: TRBD1; V gene: TRBV6-2/TRBV6-3; J gene: TRBJ2-5; clone size: many; CDR3 DNA: TGTGCCAGCAGTGGACAGGGTCGAGAGACCCAGTACTTC; CDR3 protein: CASSGQGRETQYF
D gene: TRBD2; V gene: TRBV10-3; J gene: TRBJ2-7; clone size: many; CDR3 DNA: TGTGCCATCTGGGGGGGTCCACACTCCTACGAGCAGTACTTC; CDR3 protein: CAIWGGPHSYEQYF